The clone carrying this T cell receptor beta chain was found many times. Its antigen is as yet unknown. 5'-RACE, quantitative and with molecular barcodes, yielded the TCR beta libraries. TCRdb re-called the 5' RACE reads with MiXCR, one entry per CDR3 protein. This sample yields approximately 200,000 distinct CDR3 sequences, of which over 10% are seen a single time; 9.5% to 12% belongs to the top ten. The entry originates in a study of CD8 T cells in ankylosing spondylitis. Study findings and constraints: Before this, some motif variants had been reported in reactive arthritis synovial fluid and blood. Within matched ankylosing spondylitis synovial fluid, disease-linked clones were reportedly significantly enriched. Within ankylosing spondylitis blood, a TCR beta motif made up of roughly eight highly homologous variants appeared to be characteristic.

The sequencing input was blood, either unsorted or a sorted T cell fraction (not recorded which). The TCR was taken from a female donor with ankylosing spondylitis or in good health (not recorded which).

Here the CDR3 DNA reads TGCGCCAGCAGCTTCGAGAGTCACGGGGAGCTGTTTTTT. The encoded protein is CASSFESHGELFF. This chain links TRBV5-1 with TRBJ2-2; D is unclear. V lost 2 bases, J lost 7 bases, and 9 bases lay in between. This CDR3 spans 13 amino acids. Germline CDR1 reads SGHRS; CDR2 reads YFSETQ.